This TCR beta chain was sequenced during a study of cytomegalovirus exposure and HLA in healthy donors. PCR involved 60 Vbeta and 13 Jbeta primers. Measured with immunoSEQ multiplex PCR; TCRdb has only the in-frame clones, and not every one. Of roughly 140,000 clones listed, 80% to 90% were seen once; the top ten hold about 4.3%. Sequenced: PBMCs. This sequence originates from a woman in her thirties or forties in good health and CMV-seropositive.

CDR3 amino acids: CASRGRGDYSNQPQHF. The CDR3 bases are TGTGCCAGCAGGGGGAGAGGGGACTATAGCAATCAGCCCCAGCATTTT. J is TRBJ1-5 and V is TRBV6-4; perhaps TRBD1 as D (5 bases). The CDR3 has 16 amino acids. The V and J ends lost 6 bases and 0 bases respectively, with 15 bases between them. From germline, CDR1 is MRHNA and CDR2 SNTAGT.